This T cell receptor beta chain derives from a study of T cell responses to AZD1222 COVID-19 vaccine. This CDR3 is 16 amino acids long. V gave up 0 bases and J gave up 6 bases, with 17 bases separating them. Germline CDR1 and CDR2: SGHAT and FQNNGV. Concerning this clone itself: Its antigen is not identified.

Recipients boosted at about 4 weeks or about 12 weeks are pooled. Findings and limits, study-wide: Along spike, vaccine-associated CD4 TCRs were found throughout, with dominance at 160-218 and 743-854. In all cases, repertoires were sampled only after the peak T cell response.

Measured with immunoSEQ multiplex PCR; TCRdb has only the in-frame clones, and not every one. Found here are fewer than 120,000 clones, less than 95% of them singletons; the top ten hold 2.5% to 3.5%. The specimen comprised peripheral blood, sampled 28 days after the second AZD1222 dose. The genes are TRBV11-2 and TRBJ1-1; TRBD1 is a possible D gene (6 bases). The TCR comes from an adult who received the AZD1222 COVID-19 vaccine. The CDR3 coding sequence is TGTGCCAGCAGCTTAGATCTGGGCCAGGGGAAGTCTGAAGCTTTCTTT. Residues: CASSLDLGQGKSEAFF.